The 6 T cell receptor beta chains below were found in one sample sequenced in a study of OX40 agonist ivuxolimab in advanced cancers. Libraries were built with the immunoSEQ multiplex PCR assay. Entries here come from immuneACCESS through TCRdb and include only in-frame sequences with V and J called. Some clones fail to appear in such tables; in the studies checked, an unresolved V gene covers under half of the shortfall, and the cause of the remainder is unknown. This sample has tens of thousands of clones in its table, and 88% of those were observed once. Jointly, the top ten make up roughly a sixth of the sample. The sample here was CD4+ or CD8+ T cells sorted from blood, taken in a trial of the OX40 agonist ivuxolimab. The receptors come from an adult with an advanced solid tumor such as melanoma, head and neck, liver or kidney cancer.

V usage is TRBV28 and J usage is TRBJ1-1; 9 nucleotides agree with TRBD1. Germline V gene lookup returns CDR1 MDHEN and CDR2 SYDVKM. The CDR3 is 17 amino acids. V lost 4 bases to trimming and J lost 3 bases; unmatched junction nucleotides: 12. The CDR3 is CASSYQPGQGIDTEAFF. The CDR3 coding sequence is TGTGCCAGCAGTTACCAGCCGGGACAGGGAATAGACACTGAAGCTTTCTTT.

A remark on this clone: Other DNA variants within this sample encode the same CDR3. V usage is TRBV29-1 and J usage is TRBJ1-2; D unclear. The germline V gene has CDR1 SQVTM and CDR2 ANQGSEA. Trimming pared 3 bases from V and 4 bases from J, leaving 9 bases between. CDR3 length equals 12 residues. The CDR3 coding sequence is TGCAGCGTTGAGGCAGGCGGCTATGGCTACACCTTC. Translating it yields CSVEAGGYGYTF.

The chain employs TRBV2 and TRBJ1-5, with D maybe TRBD1 (6 bases). Germline V CDR1 and CDR2: SNHLY, FYNNEI. With 9 bases removed from V and 1 base from J, the gap between germline ends came to 13 bases. This CDR3 is built from 14 residues. CDR3 amino acids: CARGAEASNQPQHF. In DNA, the CDR3 is TGTGCCAGGGGGGCCGAGGCCAGCAATCAGCCCCAGCATTTT.

The V and J genes are TRBV14 and TRBJ2-3; no clear D gene. V shed 2 bases and J shed 0 bases, with 9 bases lying between them. The CDR3 sequence is 15 residues long. Germline V lookup: CDR1 SGHDN, CDR2 FVKESK. CDR3: CASSQTAASTDTQYF. The DNA of the CDR3 is TGTGCCAGCAGCCAAACGGCAGCTAGCACAGATACGCAGTATTTT.

The genes are TRBV6-5 and TRBJ1-3; D call uncertain. CDR1 and CDR2 from the germline V gene are MNHEY and SVGAGI. Trimming removed 5 bases from V and 0 bases from J, with 8 bases in between. CDR3 length: 14 amino acids. The CDR3 is CASSLQFSGNTIYF. The CDR3 DNA is TGTGCCAGCAGTCTTCAGTTCTCTGGAAACACCATATATTTT.

CDR3 loop: CASSLRGDGAHNEQFF. CDR3 DNA: TGCGCCAGCAGCTTGAGGGGCGACGGTGCCCACAATGAGCAGTTCTTC. The rearrangement uses TRBV5-1 and TRBJ2-1, with D possibly TRBD1 on 5 matching bases. The CDR3 extends over 16 amino acids. From germline, CDR1 is SGHRS and CDR2 YFSETQ. Deletions cut 1 base from V and 5 bases from J, with 16 bases between.